Listed here are 20 T cell receptor beta chains from one sample, sequenced in a study of vaccination effects on CD4 cells after COVID-19. Some clones are missing from TCRdb's copy, which holds only in-frame ones; the method was immunoSEQ multiplex PCR. The sample carries approximately 30,000 clones, around four fifths recorded once. The antigens for these receptors are not known. Antigen-specific CD4+ T cells expanded by the ViraFEST assay with viral peptide pools were then sequenced. After roughly 10 days in culture, the CD4+ T cells were isolated. Either the mRNA-1273 or the BNT162b2 vaccine was given to participants as two doses. The sequenced sample was CD4+ T cells from PBMCs cultured with HCoV-NL63 spike peptides, obtained after COVID-19 vaccination. The receptors were gathered from a human donor who received a COVID-19 vaccine. Some clones in this sample may be carry-over from other donors' samples.

This chain connects TRBV2 to TRBJ1-1, with D unclear. CDR1 SNHLY and CDR2 FYNNEI come from the germline V gene. Trimming removed 8 bases at V and 1 base at J, with 11 bases between. The CDR3 consists of 13 residues. As DNA, the CDR3 is TGTGCCAGCGGACTTCAGAAGAACACTGAAGCTTTCTTT. Translation: CASGLQKNTEAFF.

The chain links TRBV6-1 to TRBJ2-6; D remains unclear. V lost 2 bases to trimming and J lost 4 bases, with 6 bases between them. In germline, CDR1 is MNHNS, CDR2 SASEGT. This CDR3 has 14 residues. The DNA of the CDR3 is TGTGCCAGCAGTGAATATGGAGGGGCCAACGTCCTGACTTTC. It translates to CASSEYGGANVLTF.

V is TRBV7-3 and J is TRBJ2-1, with TRBD2 identical over 13 bases. The CDR3 spans 15 residues. Germline assignment: CDR1 SGHTA and CDR2 FQGTGA. With V trimmed by 5 bases and J by 6 bases, 4 bases remained unmatched. The CDR3 protein is CASSPTSGGANEQFF. CDR3 sequence (DNA): TGTGCCAGCAGCCCCACTAGCGGGGGGGCCAATGAGCAGTTCTTC.

As regards this clone: The sample has other DNA sequences that encode this CDR3 too. The J gene is TRBJ1-1, the V gene TRBV19; weak D call: TRBD1 (5 bases). The V gene's germline CDR1 is LNHDA and CDR2 SQIVND (reference sequence). Trimming pared 3 bases from V and 1 base from J, leaving 6 bases between. The CDR3 is made up of 13 amino acids. The CDR3 here is CASSIDRNTEAFF. CDR3 sequence (DNA): TGTGCCAGTAGTATCGACAGGAACACTGAAGCTTTCTTT. Together with reference TRBV19 and TRBJ1-1, the CDR3 gives the full variable domain: DGGITQSPKYLFRKEGQNVTLSCEQNLNHDAMYWYRQDPGQGLRLIYYSQIVNDFQKGDIAEGYSVSREKKESFPLTVTSAQKNPTAFYLCASSIDRNTEAFFGQGTRLTVV.

The rearrangement uses TRBV6-2 or TRBV6-3 and TRBJ1-6, with 7 bases fitting TRBD1. Germline CDR1 is MNHEY and CDR2 is SVGEGT. The trim removed 4 bases at V and 9 bases at J, leaving 9 bases unmatched. This CDR3 contains 15 residues. CDR3 loop: CASSSGTVGRSPLHF. The CDR3 DNA reads TGTGCCAGCAGTTCTGGGACAGTTGGGCGTTCACCCCTCCACTTT.

The chain links TRBV3-1 (or the pseudogene TRBV3-2) to TRBJ1-2; D call uncertain. The CDR3 covers 15 residues. V lost 3 bases to trimming and J lost 8 bases, with 19 bases between them. Germline V gene data show CDR1 as LGHDT and CDR2 as YNNKEL (reference sequence). Written as DNA, the CDR3 is TGTGCCAGCAGCCACACAACGACCGTTAATAGGGGCTACACCTTC. Its protein is CASSHTTTVNRGYTF.

The chain recombines TRBV5-1 with TRBJ1-3, with D perhaps TRBD1 (6 bases). CDR3 length: 17 residues. V lost 0 bases to trimming and J lost 0 bases, with 13 bases between them. Germline loops: CDR1 SGHRS, CDR2 YFSETQ. The CDR3 spells CASSLAGTHLSGNTIYF. The CDR3 nucleotides read TGCGCCAGCAGCTTGGCGGGGACACACCTCTCTGGAAACACCATATATTTT.

In its sample, this clone was seen a few times. The chain carries TRBV5-8 and TRBJ1-3, with a possible D match to TRBD1 (6 bases). This CDR3 is 15 amino acids long. Germline CDR1 is SGHTS and CDR2 is YDEGEE. Trimming took off 4 bases at V and 2 bases at J, with 13 bases between the two ends. CDR3 loop: CASSLRGGAGNTIYF. The DNA for the CDR3 is TGTGCCAGCAGCCTTAGAGGGGGGGCTGGAAACACCATATATTTT.

In DNA form, the CDR3 reads TGCGCCAGCAGCTTGGGGGCATCGCAAAAAGAGACCCAGTACTTC. Amino acid sequence: CASSLGASQKETQYF. V and J are TRBV5-1 and TRBJ2-5, with no clear D. V lost 0 bases to trimming and J lost 3 bases, with 12 bases between them. Germline lookup yields CDR1 SGHRS and CDR2 YFSETQ. The CDR3 has 15 residues.

The chain employs TRBV7-2 and TRBJ1-6; perhaps TRBD1 as D (6 bases). From germline, CDR1 is SGHTA and CDR2 FQGNSA. Trimming removed 4 bases from V and 9 bases from J, with 13 bases in between. The CDR3 is 14 amino acids. CDR3: CASSSDSEISPLHF. In nucleotides, the CDR3 is TGTGCCAGCAGCTCGGACAGCGAAATTTCACCCCTCCACTTT.

The rearrangement links TRBV5-1 to TRBJ1-4, with TRBD1 matching over 7 bases. V shed 5 bases and J 4 bases; nucleotides not matched to a gene: 5. The CDR3 loop spans 14 amino acids. Germline loops: CDR1 SGHRS, CDR2 YFSETQ. The CDR3 loop reads CASRRDSSNEKLFF. CDR3 DNA: TGCGCCAGCAGGAGGGACAGCAGTAATGAAAAACTGTTTTTT.

The gene calls are TRBV25-1 and TRBJ1-4; D gene uncertain. The germline CDR1 and CDR2 sequences are MGHDK and SYGVNS. The CDR3 is made up of 12 amino acids. Between the trimmed V and J ends, which lost 6 bases and 4 bases, there was a span of 6 bases. CDR3 sequence: CASRLVNEKLFF. DNA for the CDR3: TGTGCCAGCAGATTAGTTAATGAAAAACTGTTTTTT. Using reference TRBV25-1 and TRBJ1-4 for the parts outside the CDR3, the full variable domain is EADIYQTPRYLVIGTGKKITLECSQTMGHDKMYWYQQDPGMELHLIHYSYGVNSTEKGDLSSESTVSRIRTEHFPLTLESARPSHTSQYLCASRLVNEKLFFGSGTQLSVL.

This sequence joins TRBV6-5 and TRBJ2-1; the D is unclear. The CDR3 is 16 residues long. The germline V gene has CDR1 MNHEY and CDR2 SVGAGI. Trimming pared 2 bases from V and 4 bases from J, leaving 15 bases between. The CDR3 region has the DNA TGTGCCAGCAGTTACCGTACAAGTGGAGTTTACAATGAGCAGTTCTTC. Translated: CASSYRTSGVYNEQFF.

This clone was counted once. The chain couples TRBV6-5 to TRBJ2-5; 10 bases are a match to TRBD1. CDR1 is MNHEY and CDR2 is SVGAGI in the germline V gene. V dropped 10 bases and J dropped 4; count of bases not matched to a gene: 9. The CDR3 has 14 residues. The CDR3 loop reads CATRPRDRGETQYF. CDR3 bases: TGTGCCACCCGACCCCGGGACAGGGGAGAGACCCAGTACTTC.

V is TRBV27 and J is TRBJ1-1; D is unresolved. The V and J ends lost 4 bases and 2 bases respectively, with 14 bases between them. From germline, CDR1 is MNHEY and CDR2 SMNVEV (reference sequence). There are 15 residues in the CDR3. The CDR3 DNA reads as TGTGCCAGCAGTTCCCCCGGACGGAGAAACACTGAAGCTTTCTTT. Amino acids: CASSSPGRRNTEAFF.

J is TRBJ1-5 and V is TRBV29-1; D is ambiguous. Trimming removed 4 bases from V and 4 bases from J, with 8 bases in between. Germline V CDR1 and CDR2: SQVTM, ANQGSEA. The CDR3 is 12 residues long. The CDR3 here is CSVVEGNQPQHF. CDR3 DNA sequence: TGCAGCGTTGTTGAGGGAAATCAGCCCCAGCATTTT.

This sequence joins TRBV15 and TRBJ2-1, with D uncertain. There are 14 residues in the CDR3. Germline V gene data show CDR1 as LNHNV and CDR2 as YYDKDF (reference sequence). Trimming pared 3 bases from V and 9 bases from J, leaving 15 bases between. The CDR3 loop is CATSSPFRDSEQFF. CDR3 nucleotide sequence: TGTGCCACCAGCAGCCCCTTTAGGGATAGTGAGCAGTTCTTC.

This chain uses TRBV27 with TRBJ2-1, with TRBD2 matching 9 bases. Germline V CDR1 and CDR2: MNHEY, SMNVEV (reference sequence). Unmatched junction bases numbered 4, after V lost 2 bases and J lost 5 bases. The CDR3 contains 15 residues. The CDR3 region is CASSLISGGNNEQFF. CDR3 nucleotide sequence: TGTGCCAGCAGTTTAATAAGCGGGGGGAACAATGAGCAGTTCTTC.

CDR3 sequence: CASRGQGGETQYF. CDR3 nucleotide sequence: TGTGCCAGCAGGGGACAGGGCGGTGAGACCCAGTACTTC. The rearrangement uses TRBV7-2 and TRBJ2-5; 9 bases line up with TRBD1. The CDR3 loop spans 13 amino acids. Germline loops: CDR1 SGHTA, CDR2 FQGNSA. V shed 6 bases, J shed 5 bases, and the junction held 4 bases outside the gene matches. The whole variable domain, filled in from reference TRBV7-2 and TRBJ2-5, reads GAGVSQSPSNKVTEKGKDVELRCDPISGHTALYWYRQSLGQGLEFLIYFQGNSAPDKSGLPSDRFSAERTGGSVSTLTIQRTQQEDSAVYLCASRGQGGETQYFGPGTRLLVL.

The chain uses TRBV7-2 and TRBJ2-3; 9 nucleotides align to TRBD2. This CDR3 comprises 15 residues. Germline V lookup: CDR1 SGHTA, CDR2 FQGNSA. V dropped 5 bases and J dropped 5; count of bases not matched to a gene: 8. The CDR3 is CASSPRAGGRDTQYF. DNA for the CDR3: TGTGCCAGCAGCCCACGAGCGGGGGGTCGAGATACGCAGTATTTT.